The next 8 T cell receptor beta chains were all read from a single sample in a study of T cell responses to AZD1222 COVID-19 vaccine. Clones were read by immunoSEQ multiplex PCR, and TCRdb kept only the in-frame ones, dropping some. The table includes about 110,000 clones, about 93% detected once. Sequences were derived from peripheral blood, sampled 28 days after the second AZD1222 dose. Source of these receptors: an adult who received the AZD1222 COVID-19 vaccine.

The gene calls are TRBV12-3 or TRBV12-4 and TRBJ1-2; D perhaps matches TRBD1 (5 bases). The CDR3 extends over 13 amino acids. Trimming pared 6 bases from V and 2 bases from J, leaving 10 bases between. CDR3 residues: CASSPNRNYGYTF. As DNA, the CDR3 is TGTGCCAGCAGCCCCAACAGGAACTATGGCTACACCTTC.

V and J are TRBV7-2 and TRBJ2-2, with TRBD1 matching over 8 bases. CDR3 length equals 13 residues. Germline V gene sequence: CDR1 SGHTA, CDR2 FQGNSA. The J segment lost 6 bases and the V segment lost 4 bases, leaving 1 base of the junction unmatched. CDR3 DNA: TGTGCCAGCAGCTCGACAGGGGCCGGGGAGCTGTTTTTT. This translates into CASSSTGAGELFF.

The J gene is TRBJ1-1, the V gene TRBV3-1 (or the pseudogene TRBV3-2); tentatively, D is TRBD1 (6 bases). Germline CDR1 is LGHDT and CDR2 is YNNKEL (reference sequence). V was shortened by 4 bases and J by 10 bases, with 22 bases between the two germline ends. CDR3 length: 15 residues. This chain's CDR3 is CASSPLGAALVGAFF. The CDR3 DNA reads TGTGCCAGCAGCCCTCTGGGGGCGGCGCTTGTAGGAGCTTTCTTT.

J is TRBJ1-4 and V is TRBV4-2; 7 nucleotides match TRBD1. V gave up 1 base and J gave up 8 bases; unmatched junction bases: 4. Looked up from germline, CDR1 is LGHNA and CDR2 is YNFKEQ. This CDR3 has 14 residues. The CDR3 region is CASSQARGEEKLFF. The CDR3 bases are TGTGCCAGCAGCCAAGCCAGGGGGGAGGAAAAACTGTTTTTT.

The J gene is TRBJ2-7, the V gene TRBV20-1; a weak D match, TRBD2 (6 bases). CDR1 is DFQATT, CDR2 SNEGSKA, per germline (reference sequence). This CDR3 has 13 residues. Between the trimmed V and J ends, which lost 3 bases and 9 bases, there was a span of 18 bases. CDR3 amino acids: CSASFDREWGQYF. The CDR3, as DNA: TGCAGTGCTAGTTTTGACCGGGAGTGGGGGCAGTACTTC.

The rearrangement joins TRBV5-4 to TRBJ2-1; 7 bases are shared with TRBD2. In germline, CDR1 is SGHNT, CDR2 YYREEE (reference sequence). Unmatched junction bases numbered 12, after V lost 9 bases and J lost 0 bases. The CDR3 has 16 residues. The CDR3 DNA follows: TGTGCCACCCGGATTGGAGCGGGAAGCTCCTACAATGAGCAGTTCTTC. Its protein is CATRIGAGSSYNEQFF.

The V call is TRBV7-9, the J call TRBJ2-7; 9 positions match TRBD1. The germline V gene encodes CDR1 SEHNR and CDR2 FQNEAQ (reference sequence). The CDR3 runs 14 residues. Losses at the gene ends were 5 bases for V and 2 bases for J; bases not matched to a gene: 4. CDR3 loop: CASSMRQGAYEQYF. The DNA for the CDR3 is TGTGCCAGCAGCATGAGACAGGGGGCCTACGAGCAGTACTTC.

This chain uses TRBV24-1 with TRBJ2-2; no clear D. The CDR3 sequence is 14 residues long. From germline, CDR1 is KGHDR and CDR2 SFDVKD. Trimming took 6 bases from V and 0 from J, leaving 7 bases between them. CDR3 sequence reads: CATSSAPNTGELFF. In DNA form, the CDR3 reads TGTGCCACCAGTTCAGCCCCGAACACCGGGGAGCTGTTTTTT.